This T cell receptor beta chain appears in the sequencing data of a study of blood T cells in healthy people across ages. Of note for this clonotype: Here the CDR3 omits its conserved ending phenylalanine or tryptophan, so a read error is the likely source. Because the CDR3's place on the DNA is in doubt, the DNA is left out and the CDR3 is given as listed by TCRdb.

The CDR3 spans 14 residues, counting both ends. In germline, CDR1 is LGHDT, CDR2 YNNKEL (reference sequence). For the second PCR, which ran for 7 to 11 cycles, a sample-barcoded 5' primer and a J-beta primer mix were used. TCRdb reanalysed the 5' RACE reads using MiXCR and keeps one entry per CDR3 protein. The repertoire holds around 990,000 distinct CDR3 sequences, with under 30% as singletons. The sample was also reused in another study, on T cells of mothers and their children. That paper notes: Mothers and children who were related shared slightly more overlap than unrelated pairs, but not significantly more.

The sequence was obtained from a girl aged 2-15 years in good health. This sequence joins TRBV3-1 and TRBJ1-1; the D call of TRBD1 is as the table states it, not checked on the DNA. Sequenced material: blood. The CDR3 protein is CASSQLQKDRGSNL.